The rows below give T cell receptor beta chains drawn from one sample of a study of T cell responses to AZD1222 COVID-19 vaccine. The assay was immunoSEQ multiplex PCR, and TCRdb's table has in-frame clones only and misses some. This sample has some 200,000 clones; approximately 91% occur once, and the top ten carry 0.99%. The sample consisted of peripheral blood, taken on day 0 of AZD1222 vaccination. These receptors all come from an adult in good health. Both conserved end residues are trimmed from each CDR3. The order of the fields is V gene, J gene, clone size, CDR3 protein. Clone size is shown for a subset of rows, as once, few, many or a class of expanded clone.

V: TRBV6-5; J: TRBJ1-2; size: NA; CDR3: ASSPARNYGYT
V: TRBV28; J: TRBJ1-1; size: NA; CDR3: ASSLTGVSTEAF
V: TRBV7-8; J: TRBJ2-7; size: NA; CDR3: ASSLLGLAGSYEQY
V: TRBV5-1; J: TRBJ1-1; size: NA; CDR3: ASSSPGPSAF
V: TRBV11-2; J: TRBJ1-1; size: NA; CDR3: ASSSIQGKAF
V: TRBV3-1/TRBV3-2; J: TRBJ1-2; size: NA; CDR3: ASSQVGTGKYGYT
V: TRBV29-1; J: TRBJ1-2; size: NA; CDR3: SASGGEGIYGYT
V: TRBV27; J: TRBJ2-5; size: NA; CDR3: ASSRTPPYGETQY
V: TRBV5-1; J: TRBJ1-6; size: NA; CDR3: ASSLGDGSSYNSPLH
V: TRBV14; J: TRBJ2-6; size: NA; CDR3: ASSPYDRASGANVLT
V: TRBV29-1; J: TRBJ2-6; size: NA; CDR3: SVTGLGGPGANVLT
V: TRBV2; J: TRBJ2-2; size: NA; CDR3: ASSEDRGETGELF
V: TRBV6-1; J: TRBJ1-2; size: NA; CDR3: ASSDQDGLGYT
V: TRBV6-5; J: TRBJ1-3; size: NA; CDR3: ASRLSPTSGNTIY
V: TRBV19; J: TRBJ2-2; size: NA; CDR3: ASWSGTSNTGELF
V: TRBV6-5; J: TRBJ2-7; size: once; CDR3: ASSRGQGREQY
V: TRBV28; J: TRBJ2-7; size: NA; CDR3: ATQPLAGTSSYEQY
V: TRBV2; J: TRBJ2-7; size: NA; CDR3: ASSEVSSGVNYEQY
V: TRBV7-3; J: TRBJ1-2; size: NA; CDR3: ASSLTPTSPSTDGYT
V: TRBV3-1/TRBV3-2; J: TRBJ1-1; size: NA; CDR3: ASRQTGGLTEAF
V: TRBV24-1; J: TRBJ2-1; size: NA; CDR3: ATSDRLGLATSYNEQF
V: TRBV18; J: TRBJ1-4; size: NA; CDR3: ASSPPTRTNEKLF
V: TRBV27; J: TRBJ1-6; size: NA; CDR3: ASSFGGRTYNSPLH
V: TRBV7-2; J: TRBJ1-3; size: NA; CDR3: ASSLARQLGNTIY
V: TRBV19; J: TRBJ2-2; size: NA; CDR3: ASSGYRDVDTGELF
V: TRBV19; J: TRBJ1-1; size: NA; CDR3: ASIPGEGTTEAF
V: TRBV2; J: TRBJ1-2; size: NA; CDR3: ASSDWGSNYGYT
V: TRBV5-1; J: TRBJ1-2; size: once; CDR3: ASSWDRRNYGYT
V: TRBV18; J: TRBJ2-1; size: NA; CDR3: ASSPPGYNEQF
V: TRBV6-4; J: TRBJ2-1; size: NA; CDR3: ASSDALGRHNEQF
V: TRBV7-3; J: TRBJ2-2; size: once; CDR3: ASGIGGNTGELF
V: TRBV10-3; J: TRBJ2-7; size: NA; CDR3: ATGGVRSYEQY
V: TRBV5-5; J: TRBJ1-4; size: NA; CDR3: ASSFGGGNEKLF
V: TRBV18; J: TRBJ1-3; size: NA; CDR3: ASSPGTGDSGNTIY
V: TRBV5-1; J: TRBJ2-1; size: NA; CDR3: ASSPGTGSGDEQF
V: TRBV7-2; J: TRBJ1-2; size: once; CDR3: ASSSTSLHNYGYT
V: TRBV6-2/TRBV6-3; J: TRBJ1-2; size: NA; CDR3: ASSYSPGVDGYT
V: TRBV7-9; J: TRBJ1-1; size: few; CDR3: ASSSGDREGETEAF
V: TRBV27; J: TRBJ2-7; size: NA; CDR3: ASRAGSRVKQY
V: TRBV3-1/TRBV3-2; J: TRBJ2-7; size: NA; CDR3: ASSQGVGYEQY